This record covers a single T cell receptor (beta chain). Germline lookup yields CDR1 WNHNN and CDR2 SYGVQD (reference sequence). The CDR3 sequence is 13 residues long. V was trimmed by 0 bases and J by 6 bases, leaving 9 bases between them. The sample belongs to a study of cytomegalovirus exposure and HLA in healthy donors. Study at large: About 85 million unique TCRs from HLA-typed donors were held in an early release of data.

PCR used 60 Vbeta primers and 13 Jbeta primers. Sequencing used immunoSEQ multiplex PCR; TCRdb keeps in-frame clones, though not all of them. The top ten clones hold 0.9% to 1.1% of a sample with 200,000 to 250,000 clones, around 89% of them seen once. The specimen was PBMCs. The chain uses TRBV10-1 and TRBJ2-7, with a weak D call TRBD1 (6 bases). The sequence was obtained from a woman aged 18-29 years in good health and CMV-seronegative. CDR3 in amino acids: CASSESGAVEQYF. The CDR3 DNA is TGCGCCAGCAGTGAGTCGGGGGCAGTCGAGCAGTACTTC.